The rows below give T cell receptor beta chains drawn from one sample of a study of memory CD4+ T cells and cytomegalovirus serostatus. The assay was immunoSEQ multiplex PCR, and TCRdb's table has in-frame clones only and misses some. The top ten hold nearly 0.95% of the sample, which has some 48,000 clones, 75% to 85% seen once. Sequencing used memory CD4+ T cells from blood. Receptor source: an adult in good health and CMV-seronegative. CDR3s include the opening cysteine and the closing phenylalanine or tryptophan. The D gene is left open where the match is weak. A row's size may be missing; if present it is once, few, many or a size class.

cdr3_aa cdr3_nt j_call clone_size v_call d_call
CASSGAHIAAQETQYF TGTGCCAGCAGTGGCGCCCATATAGCGGCGCAAGAGACCCAGTACTTC TRBJ2-5 once TRBV6-1 -
CASSLGQGLSGNTIYF TGTGCCAGCAGCTTAGGGCAGGGGTTGTCTGGAAACACCATATATTTT TRBJ1-3 - TRBV7-6 -
CAWKRDRGLSNTEAFF TGTGCCTGGAAGAGAGACAGGGGTCTGTCGAACACTGAAGCTTTCTTT TRBJ1-1 once TRBV30 TRBD1
CASSLWGTNTEAFF TGTGCCAGCAGCTTATGGGGTACTAACACTGAAGCTTTCTTT TRBJ1-1 - TRBV7-2 -
CASSPLREVMAYGYTF TGTGCCAGCAGCCCCCTCCGGGAGGTAATGGCCTATGGCTACACCTTC TRBJ1-2 - TRBV13 -
CASSGTGVYNEQFF TGTGCCAGCAGCGGCACAGGGGTTTACAATGAGCAGTTCTTC TRBJ2-1 - TRBV7-3 TRBD1
CASSYRPTPDTQYF TGTGCCAGCAGTTATCGTCCTACCCCAGATACGCAGTATTTT TRBJ2-3 - TRBV6-5 -
CASRLTFSGANVLTF TGTGCCAGCAGGTTGACGTTCTCTGGGGCCAACGTCCTGACTTTC TRBJ2-6 - TRBV7-2 -
CASSQLGRGSSDTQYF TGTGCCAGCAGTCAACTAGGGCGGGGGTCGTCAGATACGCAGTATTTT TRBJ2-3 - TRBV28 TRBD2
CASSSAATNEKLFF TGCGCCAGCAGCTCAGCGGCAACTAATGAAAAACTGTTTTTT TRBJ1-4 - TRBV5-1 -
CASTPRGGDYGYTF TGTGCCAGCACCCCCCGCGGGGGCGACTATGGCTACACCTTC TRBJ1-2 few TRBV6-6 -
CASSHNGYTF TGTGCCAGCAGTCATAATGGCTACACCTTC TRBJ1-2 - TRBV6-6 -
CASGSGAFSTDTQYF TGTGCCAGCGGTAGCGGCGCATTTAGCACAGATACGCAGTATTTT TRBJ2-3 - TRBV7-6 -
CASSLDGNSPLHF TGTGCCAGCAGCTTGGACGGGAATTCACCCCTCCACTTT TRBJ1-6 - TRBV5-4 -
CASSESGWGRNTIYF TGTGCCAGCAGTGAGTCCGGGTGGGGAAGGAACACCATATATTTT TRBJ1-3 - TRBV2 -
CASSVVAGAQETQYF TGTGCCAGCAGCGTAGTAGCGGGGGCACAAGAGACCCAGTACTTC TRBJ2-5 - TRBV9 TRBD2
CASSKGGQGRSPLHF TGTGCCAGCAGCAAGGGGGGACAGGGTCGTTCACCCCTCCACTTT TRBJ1-6 - TRBV21-1 -
CASSPRQGAKNTEAFF TGTGCCAGCTCACCAAGACAGGGGGCGAAGAACACTGAAGCTTTCTTT TRBJ1-1 - TRBV18 TRBD1
CASSLASISGNTIYF TGTGCCAGCAGCTTAGCCTCCATCTCTGGAAACACCATATATTTT TRBJ1-3 - TRBV7-9 -
CAWSVGQRGSPLHF TGTGCCTGGAGTGTCGGACAGAGGGGATCACCCCTCCACTTT TRBJ1-6 once TRBV30 -
CASSLDWSSGNTIYF TGTGCCAGCAGCTTAGATTGGAGCTCTGGAAACACCATATATTTT TRBJ1-3 - TRBV11-2 -
CATSREGPLYNSPLHF TGTGCCACCAGCAGAGAAGGGCCTCTATATAATTCACCCCTCCACTTT TRBJ1-6 few TRBV15 -
CAWSVGGAGENQPQHF TGTGCCTGGAGTGTAGGGGGGGCAGGGGAGAATCAGCCCCAGCATTTT TRBJ1-5 once TRBV30 -
CARSLGTVSYEQYF TGTGCCAGAAGCCTCGGGACAGTCTCCTACGAGCAGTACTTC TRBJ2-7 few TRBV5-3 TRBD1
CASSFSGTGIYEQYF TGTGCCAGCAGCTTCTCCGGGACAGGAATCTACGAGCAGTACTTC TRBJ2-7 - TRBV5-6 TRBD1
CASSQDGAANEKLFF TGTGCCAGCAGCCAAGATGGGGCGGCTAATGAAAAACTGTTTTTT TRBJ1-4 - TRBV4-2 -
CASSESTTGRGNTIYF TGTGCCAGCAGCGAATCGACGACAGGGCGGGGAAACACCATATATTTT TRBJ1-3 - TRBV11-2 TRBD1
CASSQGEGSGGYTF TGTGCCAGCAGCCAAGGTGAGGGATCGGGGGGCTACACCTTC TRBJ1-2 - TRBV4-2 -
CASSMAGLQPQHF TGTGCCAGTAGTATGGCAGGGCTGCAGCCCCAGCATTTT TRBJ1-5 - TRBV19 -
CASSSLRRGGYTQYF TGTGCCAGCAGCTCCCTTCGACGGGGGGGCTATACGCAGTATTTT TRBJ2-3 - TRBV7-6 TRBD2
CASSDRFGTEAFF TGTGCCAGCAGCGATAGGTTTGGCACTGAAGCTTTCTTT TRBJ1-1 - TRBV9 -
CASSSGSQPYGYTF TGTGCCAGCAGCTCGGGATCACAGCCCTATGGCTACACCTTC TRBJ1-2 - TRBV7-2 -
CASSPSLGGAETQYF TGCGCCAGCAGCCCTTCCTTAGGGGGGGCGGAGACCCAGTACTTC TRBJ2-5 - TRBV5-1 -
CASSYYGQGGTEAFF TGCGCCAGCAGCTACTACGGACAGGGTGGCACTGAAGCTTTCTTT TRBJ1-1 - TRBV5-1 TRBD1
CASSPNLGQVNYGYTF TGTGCCAGCTCACCAAACCTCGGACAGGTTAACTATGGCTACACCTTC TRBJ1-2 few TRBV18 TRBD1
CASSEAGQAYNEQFF TGTGCCAGCAGTGAAGCCGGACAGGCGTACAATGAGCAGTTCTTC TRBJ2-1 - TRBV25-1 TRBD1
CASSTGATDAQHF TGTGCCAGCAGCACCGGGGCCACGGACGCCCAGCATTTT TRBJ1-5 - TRBV5-5 -
CASSHGGSPSTDTQYF TGTGCCAGCAGCCACGGGGGGTCCCCTAGCACAGATACGCAGTATTTT TRBJ2-3 - TRBV7-3 TRBD2
CASSTGGRTEAFF TGTGCCAGCTCAACAGGGGGCAGGACTGAAGCTTTCTTT TRBJ1-1 - TRBV18 TRBD1
CASSQDRGTGIYEQYF TGCGCCAGCAGCCAAGATCGGGGGACAGGGATCTACGAGCAGTACTTC TRBJ2-7 - TRBV4-3 TRBD1
CASSFFGSYTEAFF TGTGCCAGCAGTTTTTTTGGCAGCTACACTGAAGCTTTCTTT TRBJ1-1 - TRBV28 -
CASSVELGSPLHF TGCGCCAGCAGCGTCGAGCTGGGTTCACCCCTCCACTTT TRBJ1-6 - TRBV5-1 -
CASSFSQTLYNEQFF TGTGCCAGCAGCTTCAGTCAAACACTATACAATGAGCAGTTCTTC TRBJ2-1 - TRBV5-6 -
CASSYSLRGPYNEQFF TGTGCCAGCAGTTACTCGCTACGGGGGCCTTACAATGAGCAGTTCTTC TRBJ2-1 few TRBV6-5 -
CASRAQGSNQPQHF TGTGCCAGCAGGGCACAGGGGAGCAATCAGCCCCAGCATTTT TRBJ1-5 - TRBV28 TRBD1